Following are 17 T cell receptor beta chains from one sample sequenced in a study of shared clonotypes between healthy human individuals (dated by TCRdb to the early 2020s). Library preparation was by the immunoSEQ multiplex PCR assay. TCRdb carries this immuneACCESS record with in-frame sequences only. Its versions omit some clonotypes, under half of them owing to an unresolved V gene in the studies checked, with the rest unexplained. The sample table holds around 2.1 million clones, of which approximately 94% were seen once. Approximately 0.13% of the sample comes from the top ten. The specimen was naive CD4+ T cells sorted from blood. This specimen's cell subset or site label, interpreted: CD45RA+ positively selected. These receptors were collected from a man aged 18 to 30 in good health.

As for this clone: One end of the junction varies from germline; a read error may be responsible. The chain recombines TRBV27 with TRBJ2-7, with D possibly TRBD2 on 5 matching bases. The CDR3 runs to 14 residues. In germline, CDR1 is MNHEY, CDR2 SMNVEV (reference sequence). In DNA, the CDR3 is TGTGCCAGCAGTTCGGAAGCCGAGCGGACGCCCCCAAACTTC. It specifies CASSSEAERTPPNF.

J is TRBJ2-7 and V is TRBV5-4; D may be TRBD1 (5 bases). Trimming removed 4 bases at V and 2 bases at J, with 13 bases between. The CDR3 length is 14 residues. Germline assignment: CDR1 SGHNT and CDR2 YYREEE (reference sequence). This CDR3 reads CASSQGPNAYEQYF. The DNA of the CDR3 is TGTGCCAGCAGCCAGGGTCCGAACGCCTACGAGCAGTACTTC.

This chain links TRBV2 with TRBJ2-5; 10 positions agree with TRBD2. The trim removed 5 bases at V and 2 bases at J, leaving 5 bases unmatched. This CDR3 region has 15 residues. The V gene's germline CDR1 is SNHLY and CDR2 FYNNEI. CDR3 amino acids: CASSLLAGEQETQYF. In DNA form, the CDR3 reads TGTGCCAGCAGTCTTCTAGCGGGAGAACAAGAGACCCAGTACTTC. Filled out from reference TRBV2 and TRBJ2-5, the complete variable domain reads EPEVTQTPSHQVTQMGQEVILRCVPISNHLYFYWYRQILGQKVEFLVSFYNNEISEKSEIFDDQFSVERPDGSNFTLKIRSTKLEDSAMYFCASSLLAGEQETQYFGPGTRLLVL.

The J gene is TRBJ2-3, the V gene TRBV10-3; D not certain. Trimming removed 7 bases from V and 4 bases from J, with 6 bases in between. Germline lookup yields CDR1 ENHRY and CDR2 SYGVKD. The CDR3 totals 11 residues. The CDR3 bases are TGTGCCATCATGTCCGCAGATACGCAGTATTTT. Protein: CAIMSADTQYF.

Note on this clone: This sample also contains other DNA sequences that code for the same CDR3. V is TRBV7-9 and J is TRBJ1-4; D is undetermined. V lost 5 bases and J lost 6, with 10 bases in between. CDR3 length: 13 amino acids. The V gene's germline CDR1 is SEHNR and CDR2 FQNEAQ (reference sequence). DNA for the CDR3: TGTGCCAGCAGCCCCCGGCGGGATGAAAAACTGTTTTTT. Translation: CASSPRRDEKLFF.

The J gene is TRBJ1-6, the V gene TRBV6-1; 9 nucleotides match TRBD1. The junction had 6 bases not matched to a gene; V was cut back by 7 bases and J by 5 bases. CDR3 length equals 15 residues. Germline CDR1 is MNHNS and CDR2 is SASEGT. CDR3 residues: CASNGWTGDNSPLHF. The CDR3 nucleotides read TGTGCCAGCAATGGATGGACAGGGGATAATTCACCCCTCCACTTT.

V usage is TRBV11-2 and J usage is TRBJ2-7; D gene uncertain. Per germline, CDR1 SGHAT and CDR2 FQNNGV. V lost 0 bases to trimming and J lost 0 bases, with 12 bases between them. This CDR3 region has 16 residues. In nucleotides, the CDR3 is TGTGCCAGCAGCTTAGAGGGTGGGTGGGACTCCTACGAGCAGTACTTC. It codes for CASSLEGGWDSYEQYF.

CDR3 region: CAISEWGNEQYF. In nucleotides, the CDR3 is TGTGCCATCAGTGAGTGGGGGAACGAGCAGTACTTC. This chain joins TRBV10-3 and TRBJ2-7, with D possibly called TRBD1 or TRBD2 (5 bases each). This CDR3 region has 12 residues. Per germline, CDR1 ENHRY and CDR2 SYGVKD. The V end was cut by 1 base, the J end by 5 bases, with 6 bases between.

The V and J genes are TRBV6-6 and TRBJ1-5, with a tentative D call TRBD1 (5 bases). This CDR3 is 16 amino acids long. Germline CDR1 MNHNY, CDR2 SVGAGI (reference sequence). Trimming stripped 6 bases from V and 11 bases from J, with 26 bases between. CDR3 nucleotides: TGTGCCAGCAGAGACTCGGGGCAGGCCCAAATATTGGCCCAGCATTTT. This encodes CASRDSGQAQILAQHF.

The chain carries TRBV7-9 and TRBJ1-5; D remains ambiguous. From germline, CDR1 is SEHNR and CDR2 FQNEAQ (reference sequence). The length of the CDR3 is 14 residues. V gave up 1 base and J gave up 7 bases, with 11 bases separating them. The CDR3 bases are TGTGCCAGCAGCTTAGGGTTGGATGGCCAGCCCCAGCATTTT. Encoded protein: CASSLGLDGQPQHF. Using reference TRBV7-9 and TRBJ1-5 for the parts outside the CDR3, the full variable domain is DTGVSQNPRHKITKRGQNVTFRCDPISEHNRLYWYRQTLGQGPEFLTYFQNEAQLEKSRLLSDRFSAERPKGSFSTLEIQRTEQGDSAMYLCASSLGLDGQPQHFGDGTRLSIL.

The chain employs TRBV6-6 and TRBJ1-6, with TRBD1 as a possible D gene (6 bases). Per the germline V gene, CDR1 is MNHNY and CDR2 is SVGAGI (reference sequence). V lost 2 bases and J 8 bases, leaving 16 bases between the germline ends. The CDR3 loop spans 16 amino acids. The CDR3, as DNA: TGTGCCAGCAGTTACGGGTTCGGGGCAGGGGATTCACCCCTCCACTTT. Its protein product is CASSYGFGAGDSPLHF.

The rearrangement joins TRBV6-6 to TRBJ2-7; D is ambiguous. From germline, CDR1 is MNHNY and CDR2 SVGAGI (reference sequence). V lost 0 bases and J 1 base, leaving 7 bases between the germline ends. This CDR3 is built from 14 residues. DNA of the CDR3: TGTGCCAGCAGTTACTCGGAGAGATCCTACGAGCAGTACTTC. Protein sequence: CASSYSERSYEQYF.

This clone was seen just once. This chain uses TRBV9 with TRBJ1-4; 7 bases fit TRBD1. In germline, CDR1 is SGDLS, CDR2 YYNGEE. This CDR3 spans 15 amino acids. J gave up 6 bases and V 3 bases, and 8 bases lay outside the gene matches. CDR3 region: CASSARDSLDEKLFF. The CDR3 DNA follows: TGTGCCAGCAGCGCGAGGGACAGCCTGGATGAAAAACTGTTTTTT.

This chain joins TRBV6-4 and TRBJ2-7, with a weak D call TRBD2 (5 bases). CDR3 length: 14 residues. Germline lookup yields CDR1 MRHNA and CDR2 SNTAGT. V lost 8 bases to trimming and J lost 3 bases, with 17 bases between them. CDR3 region: CASWGRSVLYEQYF. Written as DNA, the CDR3 is TGTGCCAGCTGGGGTCGTAGCGTCCTCTACGAGCAGTACTTC.

This clone showed up just once. The chain has TRBV2 and TRBJ1-5, with 10 bases identical to TRBD1. V gave up 2 bases and J gave up 6 bases; unmatched junction bases: 10. The CDR3 runs 17 residues. Germline V CDR1 and CDR2: SNHLY, FYNNEI. This CDR3 is CASSERPPGTGVQPQHF. The CDR3 nucleotides are TGTGCCAGCAGTGAAAGACCGCCCGGGACAGGGGTTCAGCCCCAGCATTTT.

This clone was picked up one time. V is TRBV9 and J is TRBJ1-3, with a weak D call TRBD1 (6 bases). Between the trimmed V and J ends, which lost 0 bases and 1 base, there was a span of 14 bases. Germline assignment: CDR1 SGDLS and CDR2 YYNGEE. The CDR3 has 17 residues. The CDR3 DNA follows: TGTGCCAGCAGCGTAGCTACCGGGGGCAGTTCTGGAAACACCATATATTTT. It specifies CASSVATGGSSGNTIYF.

The CDR3 bases are TGCGCCAGCAGTGAAGCCGTCCCGGGGCCTGAAGCTTTCTTT. It translates to CASSEAVPGPEAFF. This sequence joins TRBV10-2 and TRBJ1-1, with TRBD1 as a possible D gene (5 bases). Per germline, CDR1 WSHSY and CDR2 SAAADI. The V end was cut by 3 bases, the J end by 6 bases, with 14 bases between. The length of the CDR3 is 14 residues.